These T cell receptor beta chains were read from a single sample in a study of blood T cell repertoires in COVID-19. TCRdb's table, derived via immunoSEQ multiplex PCR, lists solely in-frame clones and lacks some. The table has around 150,000 clones, roughly four fifths seen once; the top ten hold 8% to 13%. The sequenced material came from peripheral blood. The receptors come from a man in his fifties or sixties with active or convalescent COVID-19. CDR3s include the opening cysteine and the closing phenylalanine or tryptophan. The D gene is left open where the match is weak. Only some rows state a clone size, as once, few, many or a class for expanded clones.

V gene: TRBV19
D gene: TRBD1
J gene: TRBJ1-5
clone size: -
CDR3 DNA: TGTGCCAGTGGACAGGGGGACAATCAGCCCCAGCATTTT
CDR3 protein: CASGQGDNQPQHF

V gene: TRBV25-1
D gene: -
J gene: TRBJ2-1
clone size: -
CDR3 DNA: TGTGCCAGCAGTGACCTACGTTACTACAATGAGCAGTTCTTC
CDR3 protein: CASSDLRYYNEQFF

V gene: TRBV7-6
D gene: -
J gene: TRBJ2-4
clone size: -
CDR3 DNA: TGTGCCAGCAGCTTAGCACCCGCCGGGGTTTCAAACATTCAGTACTTC
CDR3 protein: CASSLAPAGVSNIQYF

V gene: TRBV5-1
D gene: -
J gene: TRBJ1-2
clone size: -
CDR3 DNA: TGCGCCAGCAGCTTGGGGCCCGGGATCGCTCACCCGGATGGCTACACCTTC
CDR3 protein: CASSLGPGIAHPDGYTF

V gene: TRBV5-5
D gene: TRBD2
J gene: TRBJ2-7
clone size: -
CDR3 DNA: TGTGCCAGCAGCCTGGGACTAGCGGTCGCCTACGAGCAGTACTTC
CDR3 protein: CASSLGLAVAYEQYF

V gene: TRBV28
D gene: TRBD1
J gene: TRBJ2-7
clone size: -
CDR3 DNA: TGTGCCACGCTGACAGGGGATACCTACGAGCAGTACTTC
CDR3 protein: CATLTGDTYEQYF

V gene: TRBV7-6
D gene: -
J gene: TRBJ2-3
clone size: -
CDR3 DNA: TGTGCCAGCAGCTTGGGCGGGTCCCCGGTCGCAGATACGCAGTATTTT
CDR3 protein: CASSLGGSPVADTQYF

V gene: TRBV29-1
D gene: TRBD1
J gene: TRBJ2-3
clone size: -
CDR3 DNA: TGCAGCGTTACAGGGGTGGGCACAGATACGCAGTATTTT
CDR3 protein: CSVTGVGTDTQYF

V gene: TRBV3-1/TRBV3-2
D gene: -
J gene: TRBJ1-1
clone size: -
CDR3 DNA: TGTGCCAGCAGCCCTCGCGGGGGTCGGACTGAAGCTTTCTTT
CDR3 protein: CASSPRGGRTEAFF

V gene: TRBV5-1
D gene: TRBD1
J gene: TRBJ1-1
clone size: -
CDR3 DNA: TGCGCCAGCAGCTTGGGACAGGGGGATAGCACTGAAGCTTTCTTT
CDR3 protein: CASSLGQGDSTEAFF

V gene: TRBV15
D gene: -
J gene: TRBJ1-5
clone size: -
CDR3 DNA: TGTGCCACCAGCAGAGATACGGGGAACAATCAGCCCCAGCATTTT
CDR3 protein: CATSRDTGNNQPQHF

V gene: TRBV19
D gene: -
J gene: TRBJ1-5
clone size: few
CDR3 DNA: TGTGCCAGTAGTACGGACTTGGTACGTCAGCCCCAGCATTTT
CDR3 protein: CASSTDLVRQPQHF

V gene: TRBV18
D gene: TRBD1
J gene: TRBJ2-3
clone size: -
CDR3 DNA: TGTGCCAGCTCACCGGACAGGGCACGCACAGATACGCAGTATTTT
CDR3 protein: CASSPDRARTDTQYF

V gene: TRBV6-5
D gene: -
J gene: TRBJ2-7
clone size: -
CDR3 DNA: TGTGCCAGCAGTTACTCAATGGTTAGAATATACGAGCAGTACTTC
CDR3 protein: CASSYSMVRIYEQYF

V gene: TRBV10-3
D gene: -
J gene: TRBJ2-6
clone size: few
CDR3 DNA: TGTGCCATCAGTGAGTCGACGGGATCCTCTGGGGCCAACGTCCTGACTTTC
CDR3 protein: CAISESTGSSGANVLTF

V gene: TRBV6-5
D gene: -
J gene: TRBJ1-4
clone size: -
CDR3 DNA: TGTGCCAGCTCCAAGGGTGGGGAGAATGAAAAACTGTTTTTT
CDR3 protein: CASSKGGENEKLFF

V gene: TRBV6-6
D gene: -
J gene: TRBJ2-2
clone size: -
CDR3 DNA: TGTGCCAGCAGTCCTCCAGGCGGGGAGCTGTTTTTT
CDR3 protein: CASSPPGGELFF

V gene: TRBV7-8
D gene: TRBD1
J gene: TRBJ1-4
clone size: few
CDR3 DNA: TGTGCCAGCAGCACGTTCCTATCAGGGGGAGCAACTAATGAAAAACTGTTTTTT
CDR3 protein: CASSTFLSGGATNEKLFF

V gene: TRBV10-1
D gene: -
J gene: TRBJ1-3
clone size: few
CDR3 DNA: TGCGCCAGCAGTGAGTCGACAGCGGGCTCTGGAAACACCATATATTTT
CDR3 protein: CASSESTAGSGNTIYF

V gene: TRBV28
D gene: -
J gene: TRBJ2-1
clone size: once
CDR3 DNA: TGTGCCAGCAGCTTGTTCGGAGGCTATAATGAGCAGTTCTTC
CDR3 protein: CASSLFGGYNEQFF

V gene: TRBV20-1
D gene: -
J gene: TRBJ2-3
clone size: -
CDR3 DNA: TGCAGTGCTAGTTCAAGCGGAGGCACAGATACGCAGTATTTT
CDR3 protein: CSASSSGGTDTQYF

V gene: TRBV3-1/TRBV3-2
D gene: -
J gene: TRBJ2-1
clone size: few
CDR3 DNA: TGTGCCAGCAGCCCCTTCCCAGGCAATGAGCAGTTCTTC
CDR3 protein: CASSPFPGNEQFF

V gene: TRBV4-2
D gene: -
J gene: TRBJ1-5
clone size: -
CDR3 DNA: TGTGCCAGCAGCCAAGACGGGGGAGACAATCAGCCCCAGCATTTT
CDR3 protein: CASSQDGGDNQPQHF

V gene: TRBV2
D gene: TRBD1
J gene: TRBJ2-1
clone size: few
CDR3 DNA: TGTGCCAGCACCAGGGACAGGGGTCGGCATGAGCAGTTCTTC
CDR3 protein: CASTRDRGRHEQFF

V gene: TRBV3-1/TRBV3-2
D gene: -
J gene: TRBJ2-5
clone size: -
CDR3 DNA: TGTGCCAGCAGCCTCGTGAGAGAGACCCAGTACTTC
CDR3 protein: CASSLVRETQYF

V gene: TRBV18
D gene: TRBD1
J gene: TRBJ1-5
clone size: -
CDR3 DNA: TGTGCCAGCTCAGATACAGGGGGCGGCAATCAGCCCCAGCATTTT
CDR3 protein: CASSDTGGGNQPQHF

V gene: TRBV6-6
D gene: -
J gene: TRBJ1-2
clone size: -
CDR3 DNA: TGTGCCAGCAGGGAAGGGGCAGGCGGCTACACCTTC
CDR3 protein: CASREGAGGYTF

V gene: TRBV6-1
D gene: -
J gene: TRBJ1-2
clone size: -
CDR3 DNA: TGTGCCAGCAGTGAAGACAGGAACGGCTACACCTTC
CDR3 protein: CASSEDRNGYTF

V gene: TRBV13
D gene: TRBD1
J gene: TRBJ1-2
clone size: -
CDR3 DNA: TGTGCCAGCAACTTAGGTACAGGGGGAGGGTATGGCTACACCTTC
CDR3 protein: CASNLGTGGGYGYTF

V gene: TRBV2
D gene: TRBD1
J gene: TRBJ1-5
clone size: -
CDR3 DNA: TGTGCCAGCAGGGGACAGGCCAATCAGCCCCAGCATTTT
CDR3 protein: CASRGQANQPQHF

V gene: TRBV19
D gene: TRBD2
J gene: TRBJ2-1
clone size: -
CDR3 DNA: TGTGCCAGTAGTCTTGGGACTAGCGGGGCGTACAATGAGCAGTTCTTC
CDR3 protein: CASSLGTSGAYNEQFF

V gene: TRBV14
D gene: TRBD1
J gene: TRBJ1-1
clone size: few
CDR3 DNA: TGTGCCAGCAGCCATCAGGGACAGGGGAACGCTGAAGCTTTCTTT
CDR3 protein: CASSHQGQGNAEAFF

V gene: TRBV12-3/TRBV12-4
D gene: -
J gene: TRBJ2-1
clone size: -
CDR3 DNA: TGTGCCAGCGTCGGGACTTCCGGTAGTGAGCAGTTCTTC
CDR3 protein: CASVGTSGSEQFF

V gene: TRBV19
D gene: -
J gene: TRBJ1-3
clone size: -
CDR3 DNA: TGTGCCAGTAGTATAGGTTTCCGGCAGGGGTCTGGAAACACCATATATTTT
CDR3 protein: CASSIGFRQGSGNTIYF

V gene: TRBV28
D gene: TRBD1
J gene: TRBJ1-5
clone size: -
CDR3 DNA: TGTGCCAGCAGTTCCCAGGACAGGGGGGACAATCAGCCCCAGCATTTT
CDR3 protein: CASSSQDRGDNQPQHF

V gene: TRBV5-1
D gene: TRBD2
J gene: TRBJ2-1
clone size: -
CDR3 DNA: TGCGCCAGCAGCCAGATGGGGGGGAACTCCTACAATGAGCAGTTCTTC
CDR3 protein: CASSQMGGNSYNEQFF

V gene: TRBV5-4
D gene: -
J gene: TRBJ1-2
clone size: few
CDR3 DNA: TGTGCCAGCAGCTTGGCAGGGGCTGATCGCTACACCTTC
CDR3 protein: CASSLAGADRYTF

V gene: TRBV6-5
D gene: TRBD1
J gene: TRBJ1-1
clone size: -
CDR3 DNA: TGTGCCAGCAGTTACTCGAGGACAGGGGGAACTGAAGCTTTCTTT
CDR3 protein: CASSYSRTGGTEAFF

V gene: TRBV28
D gene: -
J gene: TRBJ1-2
clone size: once
CDR3 DNA: TGTGCCAGCAGTTTCCCCGAGAATCACCAGCTAACTATGGGCTACACCTTC
CDR3 protein: CASSFPENHQLTMGYTF

V gene: TRBV4-1
D gene: TRBD1
J gene: TRBJ1-3
clone size: few
CDR3 DNA: TGCGCCAGCAGCCAAGGCCAGGGGGCGTCTCGAAACACCATATATTTT
CDR3 protein: CASSQGQGASRNTIYF

V gene: TRBV6-5
D gene: -
J gene: TRBJ1-1
clone size: -
CDR3 DNA: TGTGCCAGCAGTTCTAGGGGATACAACACTGAAGCTTTCTTT
CDR3 protein: CASSSRGYNTEAFF

V gene: TRBV11-2
D gene: -
J gene: TRBJ1-4
clone size: -
CDR3 DNA: TGTGCCAGCAGCTTAGGGAGAGGGCCGGCTAATGAAAAACTGTTTTTT
CDR3 protein: CASSLGRGPANEKLFF

V gene: TRBV6-2/TRBV6-3
D gene: -
J gene: TRBJ2-1
clone size: many
CDR3 DNA: TGTGCCAGCAGTTACCAGGCCTTGGAGCAGTTCTTC
CDR3 protein: CASSYQALEQFF

V gene: TRBV7-2
D gene: -
J gene: TRBJ2-5
clone size: -
CDR3 DNA: TGTGCCAGCAGCTTAGTTCGAGCGGCCCAAGAGACCCAGTACTTC
CDR3 protein: CASSLVRAAQETQYF

V gene: TRBV10-3
D gene: -
J gene: TRBJ2-4
clone size: -
CDR3 DNA: TGTGCCATCAGTGAGTCGAATCCCCGACAACTAGCCAAAAACATTCAGTACTTC
CDR3 protein: CAISESNPRQLAKNIQYF

V gene: TRBV27
D gene: -
J gene: TRBJ2-7
clone size: -
CDR3 DNA: TGTGCCAGCAGTCCCAGTCGTGCTGGTTACGAGCAGTACTTC
CDR3 protein: CASSPSRAGYEQYF

V gene: TRBV28
D gene: TRBD2
J gene: TRBJ2-5
clone size: -
CDR3 DNA: TGTGCCAGCCAGCGGGGAGGGCAAGAGACCCAGTACTTC
CDR3 protein: CASQRGGQETQYF

V gene: TRBV11-1
D gene: -
J gene: TRBJ2-1
clone size: -
CDR3 DNA: TGTGCCAGCAGCTTAGGCCACAGCTCCTACAATGAGCAGTTCTTC
CDR3 protein: CASSLGHSSYNEQFF